This note documents a single T cell receptor (beta chain) sequence. No antigen is known for it. The sample is drawn from a study of Ad26.COV2.S vaccination and SARS-CoV-2 variants. Study in general: The vaccine Ad26.COV2.S was put into the muscle once, or twice with 56 days between.

Study findings and constraints: Once vaccination had occurred, spike-specific CD8+ and CD4+ T cell responses reportedly showed substantial breadth. Non-spike TCR breadth was similar in vaccine and placebo recipients.

The table came from immunoSEQ multiplex PCR; TCRdb's copy has only in-frame clones and leaves some out. The sample has hundreds of thousands of clones, roughly 85% seen once. Documented treatment: about 20 received Ad26.COV2.S at low or high dose, single or two shots; about 5 received placebo; per-sample allocation not given. Sampling was done on day 63 after the first vaccine or placebo injection. The V and J ends lost 5 bases and 10 bases respectively, with 9 bases between them. The V gene's germline CDR1 is SGHAT and CDR2 FQNNGV. This CDR3 comprises 11 residues. The sequencing here drew on peripheral blood, taken in a trial of Ad26.COV2.S vaccine versus placebo. The TCR comes from a person aged 18-60 years who received the Ad26.COV2.S COVID-19 vaccine or a placebo. This chain connects TRBV11-2 to TRBJ2-1; D could derive from TRBD1 or TRBD2 (5 bases each). The CDR3 nucleotides read TGTGCCAGCAGCCCCTGGGACGAGCAGTTCTTC. This codes for CASSPWDEQFF.